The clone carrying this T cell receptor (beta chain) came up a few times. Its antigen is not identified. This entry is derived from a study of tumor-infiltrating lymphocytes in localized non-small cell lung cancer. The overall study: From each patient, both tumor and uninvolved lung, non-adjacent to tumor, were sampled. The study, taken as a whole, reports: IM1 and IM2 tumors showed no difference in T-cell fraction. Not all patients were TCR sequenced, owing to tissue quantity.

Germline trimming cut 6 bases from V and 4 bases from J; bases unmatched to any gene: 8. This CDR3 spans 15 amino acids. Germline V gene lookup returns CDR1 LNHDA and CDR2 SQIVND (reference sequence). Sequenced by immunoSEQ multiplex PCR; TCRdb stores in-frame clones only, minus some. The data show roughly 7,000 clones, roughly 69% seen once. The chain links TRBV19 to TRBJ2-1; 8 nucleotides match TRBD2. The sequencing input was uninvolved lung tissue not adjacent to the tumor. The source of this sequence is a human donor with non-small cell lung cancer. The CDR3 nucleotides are TGTGCCAGTAGGCCCCGGGGGGGAATTTACAATGAGCAGTTCTTC. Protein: CASRPRGGIYNEQFF.